This note documents a single TCR beta chain sequence. Its antigen remains unidentified. This sample is part of a study of cytomegalovirus exposure and HLA in healthy donors. Use of 60 Vbeta and 13 Jbeta primers characterized the PCR. The method was immunoSEQ multiplex PCR; TCRdb's version includes in-frame clones alone and lacks a portion of them. The repertoire holds 40,000 to 55,000 clones, with approximately 70% as singletons. Study-wide findings and caveats: In an earlier analysis, most TCR beta V segments were productive about 87% or about 30% of the time. Some TCR beta chains (roughly 160 of them) were listed as cytomegalovirus-associated. Several of the most significant clusters appeared, in a later analysis, to be linked to common viral pathogens.

The germline V and J ends were trimmed by 1 base and 3 bases, with 10 bases remaining between them. Looked up from germline, CDR1 is SQVTM and CDR2 is ANQGSEA. CDR3 length: 13 amino acids. Healthy bone marrow donors made up the cohort. Sequencing was performed on PBMCs. This sequence was found in a woman aged 45-65 years in good health and CMV-seronegative. The genes are TRBV29-1 and TRBJ2-7; TRBD1 might be the D (5 bases). Here the CDR3 reads CSVEVRQGYEQYF. CDR3 in DNA: TGCAGCGTTGAAGTACGGCAGGGCTACGAGCAGTACTTC.